The 16 T cell receptor beta chains below all came from one sample that was sequenced in a study of patients and donors after allogeneic stem cell transplantation (dated by TCRdb to the early 2020s). The method was RT-PCR. Instrument used: NextSeq 550. The public reads were quality trimmed at Q25 with fastp and then assembled into clones with MiXCR by TCRdb, keeping productive beta chains. Each entry merges the rows of one CDR3 protein and shows their most common DNA and genes. The sample includes 150,000 to 200,000 distinct CDR3 sequences, with roughly 31% observed a single time. The ten top clones hold approximately 3% of the sample. Sequenced material: blood, either unsorted or a sorted T cell fraction (not recorded which). The receptors stem from a human donor who was either an allogeneic HSCT recipient or a stem cell or donor lymphocyte infusion donor (not recorded which). It is not recorded whose cells these are; they may come from a transplant donor.

J is TRBJ2-3 and V is TRBV12-2; the table's D call, TRBD1, was not checked against the DNA. TRBV12-2 counts as a pseudogene. There are 13 residues in the CDR3. This CDR3 reads CASRSRDSNTQYF. The CDR3 DNA follows: TGTGCAAGTCGTTCCCGGGACAGTAATACGCAGTATTTT.

This rearrangement joins TRBV6-2 or TRBV6-3 to TRBJ1-5, with D hard to call. In germline, CDR1 is MNHEY, CDR2 SVGEGT. Between the trimmed V and J ends, which lost 2 bases and 7 bases, there was a span of 9 bases. The CDR3 totals 13 residues. The CDR3 DNA reads TGTGCCAGCAGTTACACCTCAGTACAGCCCCAGCATTTT. Amino acids: CASSYTSVQPQHF.

This clonotype turned up a few times. CDR3 in amino acids: CSARAYRGTEAFF. As DNA, the CDR3 is TGCAGTGCTAGAGCCTACAGGGGGACTGAAGCTTTCTTT. This rearrangement joins TRBV20-1 to TRBJ1-1, with TRBD1 matching 8 bases. CDR1 and CDR2 from the germline V gene are DFQATT and SNEGSKA (reference sequence). V shed 1 base, J shed 5 bases, and the junction held 3 bases outside the gene matches. This CDR3 region has 13 residues.

Many counts were recorded for this clonotype. J is TRBJ1-2 and V is TRBV12-3 or TRBV12-4, with D perhaps matching TRBD1 (6 bases). This CDR3 has 15 residues. The germline V and J ends were trimmed by 5 bases and 4 bases, with 17 bases remaining between them. The CDR3, as DNA: TGTGCCAGCAGTCCAATAGGGGGACTCATCTATGGCTACACCTTC. Protein sequence: CASSPIGGLIYGYTF.

This clonotype was detected a few times. The chain employs TRBV6-1 and TRBJ1-3; TRBD1 agrees at 8 bases. The CDR3 covers 15 residues. With V trimmed by 5 bases and J by 4 bases, 7 bases remained unmatched. CDR1 is MNHNS and CDR2 is SASEGT in the germline V gene. The CDR3 bases are TGTGCCAGCAGTACGGACAGGGCGGCGGGAAACACCATATATTTT. This translates into CASSTDRAAGNTIYF.

The J gene is TRBJ2-1, the V gene TRBV7-2; possibly TRBD1 for D (6 bases). This CDR3 is 17 amino acids long. CDR1 and CDR2 from the germline V gene are SGHTA and FQGNSA. With 2 bases removed from V and 7 bases from J, the gap between germline ends came to 21 bases. CDR3 sequence: CASSLPLGQGWYNEQFF. The CDR3 DNA sequence: TGTGCCAGCAGCTTACCCCTCGGTCAGGGGTGGTATAATGAGCAGTTCTTC.

V usage is TRBV15 and J usage is TRBJ2-5; 8 bases are shared with TRBD1. The germline CDR1 and CDR2 sequences are LNHNV and YYDKDF (reference sequence). The CDR3 is made up of 16 amino acids. With V trimmed by 1 base and J by 2 bases, 6 bases remained unmatched. The CDR3 DNA reads as TGTGCCACCAGCAGAGCCTGGGACAGGAAGCAAGAGACCCAGTACTTC. It codes for CATSRAWDRKQETQYF.

This chain connects TRBV5-1 to TRBJ1-2, with D perhaps matching TRBD1 (6 bases). CDR1 and CDR2 from the germline V gene are SGHRS and YFSETQ. The CDR3 runs 15 residues. Deletions cut 4 bases from V and 6 bases from J, with 19 bases between. DNA for the CDR3: TGCGCCAGCAGCGCGGGCCCCGGACAGAACCATGGCTACACCTTC. It translates to CASSAGPGQNHGYTF.

The table lists this clonotype with a few counts. The V and J genes are TRBV24-1 and TRBJ2-7; D is ambiguous. Germline V CDR1 and CDR2: KGHDR, SFDVKD. V was clipped by 1 base and J by 4 bases, with 4 bases between them. This CDR3 comprises 12 residues. CDR3 nucleotide sequence: TGTGCCACCAGTGATTTAGGTTACGAGCAGTACTTC. Encoded protein: CATSDLGYEQYF.

The genes are TRBV27 and TRBJ2-1; TRBD2 might be the D (5 bases). From germline, CDR1 is MNHEY and CDR2 SMNVEV (reference sequence). The CDR3 has 15 amino acids. V lost 5 bases and J 0 bases, leaving 11 bases between the germline ends. The CDR3 loop is CASSRTAYSYNEQFF. CDR3 sequence (DNA): TGTGCCAGCAGTAGGACTGCCTACTCCTACAATGAGCAGTTCTTC.

The chain employs TRBV5-1 and TRBJ1-4; the D gene is possibly TRBD1 (5 bases). Germline V lookup: CDR1 SGHRS, CDR2 YFSETQ. The V end was cut by 4 bases, the J end by 2 bases, with 15 bases between. This CDR3 has 16 residues. The CDR3 reads CASSPGQGRTNEKLFF. CDR3 bases: TGCGCCAGCAGCCCGGGGCAGGGACGTACTAATGAAAAACTGTTTTTT.

This clonotype has just a few counts. J is TRBJ1-4 and V is TRBV5-4; no clear D gene. This CDR3 is built from 14 residues. Germline CDR1 and CDR2: SGHNT and YYREEE (reference sequence). The V end was cut by 0 bases, the J end by 7 bases, with 10 bases between. This CDR3 is CASSLDLRGEKLFF. CDR3 sequence (DNA): TGTGCCAGCAGCTTGGATCTGCGGGGTGAAAAACTGTTTTTT.

CDR3 nucleotides: TGCAGCGTTGAAGTTAGCGGGAGATTAACCGGGGAGCTGTTTTTT. Translating gives CSVEVSGRLTGELFF. The chain has TRBV29-1 and TRBJ2-2; 9 nucleotides match TRBD2. The CDR3 is 15 residues long. With V trimmed by 1 base and J by 5 bases, 5 bases remained unmatched. Germline loops: CDR1 SQVTM, CDR2 ANQGSEA.

This chain joins TRBV12-5 and TRBJ2-2; D remains ambiguous. This CDR3 contains 16 residues. Germline values: CDR1 LGHNT, CDR2 FRNRAP. The V gene lost 0 bases and the J gene lost 0 bases, with 8 bases spanning the gap. Here the CDR3 DNA reads TGTGCTAGTGGTTTGGTAATAGGCGCGAACACCGGGGAGCTGTTTTTT. Translating gives CASGLVIGANTGELFF.

V usage is TRBV12-3 or TRBV12-4 and J usage is TRBJ2-7, with 9 bases lining up with TRBD2. The length of the CDR3 is 14 residues. V shed 6 bases, J shed 2 bases, and the junction held 5 bases outside the gene matches. CDR3 coding DNA: TGTGCCAGCAGGGACGGCGGGAGGGCCTACGAGCAGTACTTC. Translation gives CASRDGGRAYEQYF.

This clonotype was detected only a few times. The genes are TRBV5-5 and TRBJ1-2; possible D gene TRBD1, 5 bases. The CDR3 runs to 12 residues. Germline V lookup: CDR1 SGHKS, CDR2 YYEKEE (reference sequence). V was trimmed by 4 bases and J by 5 bases, leaving 9 bases between them. The DNA for the CDR3 is TGTGCCAGCAGCCGGGACGAGTATGGCTACACCTTC. The encoded protein is CASSRDEYGYTF.